These 18 T cell receptor beta chains were all obtained from the same sample, sequenced in a study of T cell clones after liver transplantation. Data came from immunoSEQ multiplex PCR; TCRdb stores just in-frame clones and leaves some out. Among roughly 18,000 clones listed, 85% to 90% were seen once. This specimen consisted of CD8+ T cells from blood, obtained about 46 months after liver transplant. All receptors come from a human patient who received a liver transplant. T cells may partly derive from the graft donor.

This clone was detected once. The gene calls are TRBV7-8 and TRBJ2-7; D possibly corresponds to TRBD1 (6 bases). CDR3 length: 15 amino acids. V was cut by 4 bases and J by 2 bases, with 15 bases left in between. The V gene's germline CDR1 is SGHVS and CDR2 FQNEAQ. DNA for the CDR3: TGTGCCAGCAGCTCACCCCCAACAGGGCCCTACGAGCAGTACTTC. Encoded protein: CASSSPPTGPYEQYF.

CDR3 coding DNA: TGTGCCAGCAGTTACGATGAGAGAGATGAAAAACTGTTTTTT. Protein sequence: CASSYDERDEKLFF. The rearrangement links TRBV6-5 to TRBJ1-4, with D uncertain. This CDR3 comprises 14 residues. The germline V gene encodes CDR1 MNHEY and CDR2 SVGAGI. V shed 2 bases and J shed 6 bases, with 10 bases lying between them.

V is TRBV28 and J is TRBJ1-5; no reliable D call. The CDR3 has 15 residues. Germline CDR1 is MDHEN and CDR2 is SYDVKM. V lost 7 bases, J lost 0 bases, and 13 bases lay in between. The CDR3 here is CASTLYRNSNQPQHF. The DNA of the CDR3 is TGTGCCAGCACCCTATACAGAAATAGCAATCAGCCCCAGCATTTT.

The rearrangement joins TRBV11-2 to TRBJ2-2, with a weak D call TRBD1 (5 bases). V was trimmed by 10 bases and J by 4 bases, leaving 16 bases between them. Germline lookup yields CDR1 SGHAT and CDR2 FQNNGV. The CDR3 loop spans 14 amino acids. In DNA form, the CDR3 reads TGTGCCACATCCACAGGATTTCGCACCGGGGAGCTGTTTTTT. The encoded protein is CATSTGFRTGELFF.

The chain joins TRBV25-1 to TRBJ2-1, with D uncertain. This CDR3 spans 15 amino acids. Germline lookup yields CDR1 MGHDK and CDR2 SYGVNS. Trimming stripped 3 bases from V and 4 bases from J, with 13 bases between. The CDR3 reads CASSDHYTLYNEQFF. In DNA form, the CDR3 reads TGTGCCAGCAGTGACCACTACACTTTATACAATGAGCAGTTCTTC.

The V and J genes are TRBV30 and TRBJ2-1, with 9 nucleotides matching TRBD2. The V gene's germline CDR1 is GTSNPN and CDR2 SVGIG (reference sequence). After removal of 3 bases from V and 6 bases from J, the junction contained 9 bases not matched to a gene. The CDR3 is 15 amino acids. The CDR3 reads CAWSLSGSSFNEQFF. The DNA of the CDR3 is TGTGCCTGGAGCCTTAGCGGGAGTAGTTTCAATGAGCAGTTCTTC.

The V call is TRBV28, the J call TRBJ2-7, with D perhaps TRBD2 (6 bases). Trimming took off 4 bases at V and 13 bases at J, with 14 bases between the two ends. CDR1 MDHEN and CDR2 SYDVKM come from the germline V gene. There are 11 residues in the CDR3. The CDR3 here is CASSWNSGFYF. CDR3 in DNA: TGTGCCAGCAGTTGGAATAGCGGCTTTTACTTC.

The chain is built from TRBV19 and TRBJ2-7; 7 bases fit TRBD2. The CDR3 is 13 residues long. The trim removed 4 bases at V and 0 bases at J, leaving 0 bases unmatched. The germline gives CDR1 LNHDA, CDR2 SQIVND (reference sequence). The CDR3 DNA follows: TGTGCCAGTAGTAGCGGGAGCTCCTACGAGCAGTACTTC. Translation: CASSSGSSYEQYF. Variable domain in full (rest from reference TRBV19 and TRBJ2-7): DGGITQSPKYLFRKEGQNVTLSCEQNLNHDAMYWYRQDPGQGLRLIYYSQIVNDFQKGDIAEGYSVSREKKESFPLTVTSAQKNPTAFYLCASSSGSSYEQYFGPGTRLTVT.

The chain uses TRBV5-4 and TRBJ2-7; 8 nucleotides agree with TRBD1. V shed 4 bases, J shed 3 bases, and the junction held 6 bases outside the gene matches. The length of the CDR3 is 14 residues. Germline V gives CDR1 SGHNT, CDR2 YYREEE (reference sequence). Here the CDR3 DNA reads TGTGCCAGCAGCGTGACAGGGGTTGGCTACGAGCAGTACTTC. Its protein is CASSVTGVGYEQYF.

V and J are TRBV29-1 and TRBJ2-1, with unresolved D. The CDR3 runs 11 residues. From germline, CDR1 is SQVTM and CDR2 ANQGSEA. Trimming took 2 bases from V and 3 from J, leaving 2 bases between them. CDR3 region: CSVEIYNEQFF. The CDR3 DNA sequence: TGCAGCGTTGAAATCTACAATGAGCAGTTCTTC.

The chain employs TRBV19 and TRBJ2-3, with 16 positions matching TRBD2. V was clipped by 3 bases and J by 3 bases; unmatched bases: 0. The germline V gene has CDR1 LNHDA and CDR2 SQIVND (reference sequence). This CDR3 spans 16 amino acids. CDR3 in DNA: TGTGCCAGTAGTATGGGACTAGCGGGAGGGACAGATACGCAGTATTTT. Its translation: CASSMGLAGGTDTQYF.

This chain connects TRBV19 to TRBJ1-2, with D possibly matching TRBD1 (6 bases). Germline V lookup: CDR1 LNHDA, CDR2 SQIVND (reference sequence). The CDR3 totals 16 residues. V dropped 9 bases and J dropped 6 bases, with 26 bases sitting between them. CDR3 residues: CASELLQGPPVNGYTF. In DNA form, the CDR3 reads TGTGCCAGCGAACTACTACAGGGCCCTCCTGTTAATGGCTACACCTTC.

The V call is TRBV19, the J call TRBJ2-3; D is unresolved. The V and J ends lost 1 base and 7 bases respectively, with 15 bases between them. The CDR3 extends over 15 amino acids. Per the germline V gene, CDR1 is LNHDA and CDR2 is SQIVND (reference sequence). CDR3 in amino acids: CASSIGSGFRYTQYF. CDR3 DNA sequence: TGTGCCAGTAGTATAGGGTCCGGGTTCAGATATACGCAGTATTTT.

The chain carries TRBV4-3 and TRBJ1-5; 9 bases agree with TRBD1. Germline V gene sequence: CDR1 LGHNA, CDR2 YSLEER. V lost 0 bases and J lost 2; bases outside the gene matches: 5. CDR3 length: 17 amino acids. CDR3 protein: CASSQDARTGGNQPQHF. CDR3 nucleotides: TGCGCCAGCAGCCAAGATGCGAGGACAGGGGGCAATCAGCCCCAGCATTTT.

This sequence joins TRBV5-1 and TRBJ1-1, with D perhaps TRBD1 (5 bases). The CDR3 runs to 16 residues. Germline loops: CDR1 SGHRS, CDR2 YFSETQ. The V end was cut by 4 bases, the J end by 1 base, with 17 bases between. The CDR3 sequence: CASSAFLGQANTEAFF. The CDR3 DNA follows: TGCGCCAGCAGCGCCTTCTTGGGGCAGGCGAACACTGAAGCTTTCTTT.

The chain is built from TRBV11-2 and TRBJ2-7; 7 nucleotides line up with TRBD1. J gave up 5 bases and V 0 bases, and 7 bases lay outside the gene matches. The CDR3 runs to 15 residues. Germline CDR1 is SGHAT and CDR2 is FQNNGV. In DNA, the CDR3 is TGTGCCAGCAGCTTAGATTCCTACAGGGGAGACGAGCAGTACTTC. It translates to CASSLDSYRGDEQYF.

This chain uses TRBV19 with TRBJ1-1; D may be TRBD1 (5 bases). This CDR3 has 14 amino acids. Between the trimmed V and J ends, which lost 0 bases and 5 bases, there was a span of 10 bases. The germline V gene encodes CDR1 LNHDA and CDR2 SQIVND (reference sequence). The CDR3 loop reads CASSIDGGGTEAFF. The CDR3 coding sequence is TGTGCCAGTAGTATAGACGGGGGAGGAACTGAAGCTTTCTTT.

The V gene is TRBV14, the J gene TRBJ2-1; 7 bases agree with TRBD2. Germline V CDR1 and CDR2: SGHDN, FVKESK. V was clipped by 3 bases and J by 4 bases; unmatched bases: 12. This CDR3 is 17 amino acids long. The CDR3 DNA follows: TGTGCCAGCAGCCATCGGGTGGCGGGAGTACTTTACAATGAGCAGTTCTTC. Its translation is CASSHRVAGVLYNEQFF.